This T cell receptor beta chain was profiled in a study of T cell responses to AZD1222 COVID-19 vaccine. On this clone itself: Its antigen is not identified.

The V and J ends lost 4 bases and 2 bases respectively, with 18 bases between them. This CDR3 has 16 residues. Per germline, CDR1 SGDLS and CDR2 YYNGEE. Findings and caveats of the study: Clonal diversity was possibly underestimated, and the donors were mostly white British, with more females. Among spike-specific TCRs, nearly half reportedly target unmutated variant regions. Only a handful of people who got AZD1222 tested seropositive at baseline. Researchers report vaccine-associated CD4 TCRs spanning spike, with dominance at 160-218 and 743-854.

Libraries were prepared by immunoSEQ multiplex PCR; TCRdb keeps only in-frame clonotypes and omits some of them. The table shows about 140,000 clones, with over 75% occurring only once. This chain connects TRBV9 to TRBJ2-5, with D perhaps TRBD2 (5 bases). This receptor was obtained from an adult in good health. The sequencing used peripheral blood, collected on day 0 of AZD1222 vaccination. CDR3 DNA sequence: TGTGCCAGCAGCCTCCCCGCCATTTCGGGACAAGAGACCCAGTACTTC. The encoded protein is CASSLPAISGQETQYF.